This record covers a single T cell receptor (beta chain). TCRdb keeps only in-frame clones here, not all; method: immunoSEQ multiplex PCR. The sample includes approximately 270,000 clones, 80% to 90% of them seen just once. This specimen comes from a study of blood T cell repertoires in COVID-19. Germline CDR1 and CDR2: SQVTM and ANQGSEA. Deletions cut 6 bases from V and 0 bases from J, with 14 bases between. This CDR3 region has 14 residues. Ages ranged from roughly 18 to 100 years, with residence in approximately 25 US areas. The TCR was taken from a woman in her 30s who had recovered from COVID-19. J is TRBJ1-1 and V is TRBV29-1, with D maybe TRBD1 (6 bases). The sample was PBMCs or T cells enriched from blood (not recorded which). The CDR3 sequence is CSVTGLSMNTEAFF. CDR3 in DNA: TGCAGCGTCACAGGGTTATCCATGAACACTGAAGCTTTCTTT.